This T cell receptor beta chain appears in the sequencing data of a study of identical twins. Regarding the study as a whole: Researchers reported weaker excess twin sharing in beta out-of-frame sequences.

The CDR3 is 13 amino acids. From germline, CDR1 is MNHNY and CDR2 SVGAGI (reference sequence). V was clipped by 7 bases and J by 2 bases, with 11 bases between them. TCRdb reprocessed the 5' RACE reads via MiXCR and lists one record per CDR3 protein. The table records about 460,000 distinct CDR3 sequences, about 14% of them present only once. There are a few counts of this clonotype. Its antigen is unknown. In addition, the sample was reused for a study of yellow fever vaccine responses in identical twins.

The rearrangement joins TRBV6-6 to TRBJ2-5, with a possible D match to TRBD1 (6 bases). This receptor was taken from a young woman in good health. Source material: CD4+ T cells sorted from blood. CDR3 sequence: CASKRDMQETQYF. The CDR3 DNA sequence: TGTGCCAGCAAACGGGACATGCAAGAGACCCAGTACTTC.